The 15 T cell receptor beta chains in this list originate from one sample, sequenced in a study of T-cell reconstitution after alpha-beta-depleted transplantation in children. Unique molecular identifiers were used in preparing the TCRbeta library. TCRdb itself ran the PCR reads through MiXCR, one entry per CDR3 protein. The profile covers more than 200,000 distinct CDR3 sequences, with approximately 15% appearing a single time and just under 45% taken by the ten largest. The starting material was PBMCs, mostly from graft donor cells, obtained 360 days after TCRalphabeta/CD19-depleted stem cell transplant. The receptors come from a male patient between 2 and 10 years old who had a stem cell transplant for acute lymphoblastic leukemia, so the T cells may come from the graft donor.

Comments on this clonotype: Likely a read error: the CDR3 ends without its conserved phenylalanine or tryptophan. V is TRBV15 and J is TRBJ2-1, with D maybe TRBD2 (6 bases). The V end lost 6 bases, the J end lost 9 bases, and 21 bases lay between the germline ends. Germline V gives CDR1 LNHNV, CDR2 YYDKDF (reference sequence). This CDR3 is built from 15 residues. In DNA form, the CDR3 reads TGTGCCACCAGGTACCAGGGAGGTAGTGACAGTGAGCAGTTCTGC. This gives the protein CATRYQGGSDSEQFC.

The chain combines TRBV20-1 with TRBJ1-4, with TRBD1 matching 7 bases. CDR1 DFQATT and CDR2 SNEGSKA come from the germline V gene (reference sequence). CDR3 length: 13 residues. The DNA of the CDR3 is TGCGGAAAACTGACAGGGCGGGATGAAAAACTGTTTTTT. It codes for CGKLTGRDEKLFF.

This clonotype was picked up a small number of times. This chain joins TRBV7-9 and TRBJ2-3; D is uncertain. With 8 bases removed from V and 4 bases from J, the gap between germline ends came to 7 bases. The CDR3 loop spans 11 amino acids. The germline gives CDR1 SEHNR, CDR2 FQNEAQ (reference sequence). DNA for the CDR3: TGTGCCAGCCGCGAATCAGATACGCAGTATTTT. This sequence encodes CASRESDTQYF.

This chain links TRBV7-9 with TRBJ2-6; 7 bases match TRBD2. V gave up 4 bases and J gave up 0 bases; unmatched junction bases: 6. Germline V gives CDR1 SEHNR, CDR2 FQNEAQ (reference sequence). The CDR3 spans 17 residues. This CDR3 is CASSWGGDSSGANVLTF. In DNA, the CDR3 is TGTGCCAGCAGCTGGGGAGGGGACTCCTCTGGGGCCAACGTCCTGACTTTC.

This clonotype has a count of ten or more. This chain uses TRBV20-1 with TRBJ2-1; D gene uncertain. The V end lost 5 bases, the J end lost 8 bases, and 16 bases lay between the germline ends. CDR3 length: 13 amino acids. The germline V gene has CDR1 DFQATT and CDR2 SNEGSKA (reference sequence). In DNA form, the CDR3 reads TGCAGTGCTGCACAATTAGGGCTGGATGAGCAGTTCTTC. This codes for CSAAQLGLDEQFF.

In its sample, this clonotype was seen a few times. The V call is TRBV7-9, the J call TRBJ2-1; 8 bases map to TRBD1. With 5 bases clipped from V and 6 bases from J, the junction kept 9 bases outside the gene matches. This CDR3 is 15 amino acids long. Per germline, CDR1 SEHNR and CDR2 FQNEAQ (reference sequence). The CDR3 nucleotides are TGTGCCAGCAGCGCCCAGGACAGGGTCGGCAATGAGCAGTTCTTC. This translates into CASSAQDRVGNEQFF.

The sample holds one count of this clonotype. V is TRBV6-5 and J is TRBJ1-5, with a tentative D call TRBD1 (5 bases). CDR3 size: 18 residues. V was shortened by 3 bases and J by 0 bases, with 18 bases between the two germline ends. Per germline, CDR1 MNHEY and CDR2 SVGAGI. The DNA for the CDR3 is TGTGCCAGCAGTTATACCCTTCCATCAGGGATTAGCAATCAGCCCCAGCATTTT. Amino acids: CASSYTLPSGISNQPQHF.

The chain joins TRBV24-1 to TRBJ1-2, with D possibly matching TRBD1 (5 bases). Trimming shortened V by 3 bases and J by 7 bases, and 11 bases separated the two germline ends. The CDR3 is made up of 13 amino acids. Germline values: CDR1 KGHDR, CDR2 SFDVKD. The CDR3 is CATSDAGTSGYTF. CDR3 DNA sequence: TGTGCCACCAGTGATGCCGGGACGTCTGGCTACACCTTC.

V is TRBV12-3 or TRBV12-4 and J is TRBJ1-1; the match to TRBD1 covers 8 bases. This CDR3 region has 16 residues. V shed 3 bases, J shed 0 bases, and the junction held 6 bases outside the gene matches. CDR3 loop: CASSFRTGQLNTEAFF. For the CDR3, the DNA is TGTGCCAGCAGTTTCCGGACAGGGCAATTGAACACTGAAGCTTTCTTT.

This clonotype was seen repeatedly, ten times or more. The J gene is TRBJ2-1, the V gene TRBV27; no reliable D call. Germline V gives CDR1 MNHEY, CDR2 SMNVEV (reference sequence). Trimming took 2 bases from V and 6 from J, leaving 2 bases between them. The CDR3 loop spans 11 amino acids. CDR3 protein: CASSLGNEQFF. Written as DNA, the CDR3 is TGTGCCAGCAGTTTAGGCAATGAGCAGTTCTTC.

In this sample, this clonotype turned up a few times. V gene TRBV12-3 or TRBV12-4 combines with J gene TRBJ1-5; D remains unclear. This CDR3 spans 15 amino acids. The V end lost 2 bases, the J end lost 4 bases, and 12 bases lay between the germline ends. The CDR3 DNA follows: TGTGCCAGCAGTTTACGGGGTCCCGGTAATCAGCCCCAGCATTTT. Its protein is CASSLRGPGNQPQHF.

This clonotype has only a few counts. This chain uses TRBV7-9 with TRBJ2-1, with 10 nucleotides matching TRBD2. The junction had 8 bases not matched to a gene; V was cut back by 5 bases and J by 4 bases. Germline CDR1 is SEHNR and CDR2 is FQNEAQ (reference sequence). CDR3 length: 16 residues. This CDR3 reads CASSAVLAGAYNEQFF. The CDR3 nucleotides are TGTGCCAGCAGCGCCGTTCTAGCGGGGGCTTACAATGAGCAGTTCTTC.

Written as DNA, the CDR3 is TGTGCCAGCAGTTTACTAGCGGGGGGGCAAACGCAGTATTTT. Translating it yields CASSLLAGGQTQYF. V is TRBV27 and J is TRBJ2-3; TRBD2 aligns across 12 bases. CDR3 length equals 14 residues. The V and J ends lost 2 bases and 9 bases, in that order; junction bases with no gene match: 3. Germline CDR1 MNHEY, CDR2 SMNVEV (reference sequence).

V is TRBV4-2 and J is TRBJ2-3; 16 bases line up with TRBD2. Trimming took 4 bases from V and 6 from J; bases not matched to a gene: 4. CDR3 length equals 16 residues. CDR1 and CDR2 (germline): LGHNA, YNFKEQ. DNA of the CDR3: TGTGCCAGCAGCCGAGAGGGACTAGCGGGGGGGGATACGCAGTATTTT. It specifies CASSREGLAGGDTQYF.

This clonotype was counted many times. This chain connects TRBV5-1 to TRBJ2-5; D possibly corresponds to TRBD2 (6 bases). This CDR3 has 16 residues. V dropped 0 bases and J dropped 2 bases, with 14 bases sitting between them. CDR1 is SGHRS, CDR2 YFSETQ, per germline. CDR3 in amino acids: CASSLVRGVGQETQYF. CDR3 DNA: TGCGCCAGCAGCTTGGTCCGCGGGGTCGGACAAGAGACCCAGTACTTC.